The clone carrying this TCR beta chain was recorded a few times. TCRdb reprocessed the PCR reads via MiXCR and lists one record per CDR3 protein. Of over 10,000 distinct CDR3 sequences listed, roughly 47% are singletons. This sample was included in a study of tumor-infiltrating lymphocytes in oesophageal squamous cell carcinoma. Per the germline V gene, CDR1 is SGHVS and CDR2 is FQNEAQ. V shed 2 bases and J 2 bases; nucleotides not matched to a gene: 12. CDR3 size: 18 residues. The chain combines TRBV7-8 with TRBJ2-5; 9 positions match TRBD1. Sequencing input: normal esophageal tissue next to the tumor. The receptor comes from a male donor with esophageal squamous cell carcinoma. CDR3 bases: TGTGCCAGCAGCTTAATATTGGTCGGGGACAGGGCACAAGAGACCCAGTACTTC. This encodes CASSLILVGDRAQETQYF. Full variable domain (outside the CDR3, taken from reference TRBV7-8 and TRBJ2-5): GAGVSQSPRYKVAKRGQDVALRCDPISGHVSLFWYQQALGQGPEFLTYFQNEAQLDKSGLPSDRFFAERPEGSVSTLKIQRTQQEDSAVYLCASSLILVGDRAQETQYFGPGTRLLVL.